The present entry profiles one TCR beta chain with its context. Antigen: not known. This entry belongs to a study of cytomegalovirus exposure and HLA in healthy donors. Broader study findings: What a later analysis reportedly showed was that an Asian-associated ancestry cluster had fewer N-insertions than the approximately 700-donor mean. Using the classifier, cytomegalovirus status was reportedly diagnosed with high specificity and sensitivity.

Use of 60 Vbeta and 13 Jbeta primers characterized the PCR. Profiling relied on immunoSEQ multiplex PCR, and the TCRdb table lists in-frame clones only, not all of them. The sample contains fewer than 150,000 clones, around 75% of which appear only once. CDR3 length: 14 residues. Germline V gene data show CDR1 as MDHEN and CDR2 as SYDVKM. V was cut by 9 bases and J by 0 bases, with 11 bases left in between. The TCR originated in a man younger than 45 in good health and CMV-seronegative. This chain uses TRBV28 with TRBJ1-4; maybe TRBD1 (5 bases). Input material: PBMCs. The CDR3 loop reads CASVRQSTNEKLFF. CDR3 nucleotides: TGTGCCAGTGTAAGACAGTCAACTAATGAAAAACTGTTTTTT.